The source of this T cell receptor (beta chain) is a study of T cell responses to AZD1222 COVID-19 vaccine. Regarding the study as a whole: At baseline, seropositivity was found in only 6 or 7 AZD1222 recipients. Clonal diversity was possibly underestimated, and white British individuals and females predominated among donors. Researchers took repertoire samples only after the peak T cell response had come. Targeting of unmutated variant regions was reportedly seen in nearly half of spike-specific TCRs.

Germline loops: CDR1 LGHNA, CDR2 YNFKEQ. This CDR3 is 16 amino acids long. The V end was cut by 1 base, the J end by 0 bases, with 10 bases between. TCRdb's table, derived via immunoSEQ multiplex PCR, lists solely in-frame clones and lacks some. Of approximately 28,000 clones listed, over 75% are singletons. In the case of this clone: Its antigen is not known.

Sample: peripheral blood, taken 28 days after the second AZD1222 dose. This clonotype was obtained from an adult who received the AZD1222 COVID-19 vaccine. The chain uses TRBV4-2 and TRBJ1-3, with D possibly TRBD1 on 5 matching bases. In nucleotides, the CDR3 is TGTGCCAGCAGCCAAGGCGGGGGAAACTCTGGAAACACCATATATTTT. It specifies CASSQGGGNSGNTIYF.